A selection of T cell receptor beta chains follows, all from one sample in a study of response to subunit inactivated influenza vaccine. MiXCR, applied by TCRdb to the RT-PCR reads, yields one record per CDR3 protein. The repertoire holds 650,000 to 850,000 distinct CDR3 sequences, with about 15% as singletons. Here the sequenced sample was PBMCs from blood, taken 14 to 15 days before vaccination. The receptors originated from a man in his fifties or sixties who received an inactivated influenza vaccine. Both conserved end residues are part of each CDR3. The D gene is left open where the match is weak. The size field is filled for only some rows; it gives once, few, many or a size class.

v_call	d_call	cdr3_length	j_call	clone_size	cdr3_nt	cdr3_aa
TRBV15	.	13	TRBJ2-7	.	TGTGCCACCAGCAGAGATTTAAGGGACGAGCAGTACTTC	CATSRDLRDEQYF
TRBV4-3	TRBD1	17	TRBJ2-7	.	TGCGCCAGCAGCCAAGTTCGGGACAGGGATTACCCCTACGAGCAGTACTTC	CASSQVRDRDYPYEQYF
TRBV2	TRBD1	15	TRBJ1-1	few	TGTGCCAGCAGCCGAGAGGGACAGAGGAACACTGAAGCTTTCTTT	CASSREGQRNTEAFF
TRBV10-3	.	13	TRBJ2-7	.	TGTGCCACCCGCTCGACAGAACCCTACGAGCAGTACTTC	CATRSTEPYEQYF
TRBV12-3/TRBV12-4	.	13	TRBJ1-6	.	TGTGCCAGCAGGGGGAAGTTGGAATCACCCCTCCACTTT	CASRGKLESPLHF
TRBV5-6	.	14	TRBJ1-3	.	TGTGCCAGCAGCTGGACAGACGCTGGAAACACCATATATTTT	CASSWTDAGNTIYF
TRBV7-9	.	15	TRBJ1-1	few	TGTGCCAGCAGCCTTGGACAGTTGATGAACACTGAAGCTTTCTTT	CASSLGQLMNTEAFF
TRBV12-3/TRBV12-4	TRBD2	17	TRBJ2-1	many	TGTGCCAGCAGTTTAGGGGGACTACTGGGGACCGACAATGAGCAGTTCTTC	CASSLGGLLGTDNEQFF
TRBV10-1	TRBD2	15	TRBJ2-1	.	TGCGCCAGCAGTGACCTAGCGGACCTATACAATGAGCAGTTCTTC	CASSDLADLYNEQFF
TRBV7-9	.	12	TRBJ1-1	.	TGTGCCAGCAGCTTAGTATCCACTGAAGCTTTCTTT	CASSLVSTEAFF
TRBV9	.	13	TRBJ2-1	.	TGTGCCAGCAGCAGGGACTCCAACGGCGGGCAGTTCTTC	CASSRDSNGGQFF
TRBV20-1	.	14	TRBJ2-1	few	TGCAGTGCGCCCATACAGGGATCCTACAATGAGCAGTTCTTC	CSAPIQGSYNEQFF
TRBV12-3/TRBV12-4	TRBD1	16	TRBJ1-6	.	TGTGCCAGCAGTTTGAGGACAGGGGGCGGCTATTCACCCCTCCACTTT	CASSLRTGGGYSPLHF
TRBV5-1	.	14	TRBJ2-1	many	TGCGCCAGCAGCCCAGATGTTGGCCTTCATGAGCAGTTCTTC	CASSPDVGLHEQFF
TRBV11-2	.	14	TRBJ2-1	many	TGTGCCAGCAGCTTCCGCGGGAACTACAATGAGCAGTTCTTC	CASSFRGNYNEQFF
TRBV6-5	TRBD1	16	TRBJ2-1	few	TGTGCCAGCAGTTACACAACTTATTCAGGGGGCAATGAGCAGTTCTTC	CASSYTTYSGGNEQFF
TRBV30	.	12	TRBJ2-7	few	TGTGCCTGTAGAGGCAGAGCCTACGAGCAGTACTTC	CACRGRAYEQYF
TRBV18	.	14	TRBJ1-1	.	TGTGCCAGCTCACCGCCGGCCTCACGGACTGAAGCTTTCTTT	CASSPPASRTEAFF
TRBV6-2/TRBV6-3	.	13	TRBJ1-1	few	TGTGCCAGTACAGACTTCCTGAGGGCTGAAGCTTTCTTT	CASTDFLRAEAFF
TRBV20-1	.	15	TRBJ2-5	many	TGCAGTGCCGGGGGTTTCGGATCGTCGGGGGAGACCCAGTACTTC	CSAGGFGSSGETQYF
TRBV29-1	.	14	TRBJ2-3	.	TGCAGCGTGGAACAGGGAGGCCGGACAGATACGCAGTATTTT	CSVEQGGRTDTQYF
TRBV2	.	13	TRBJ2-3	many	TGTGCCAGCAGTGTTGGGGGCGCAGATACGCAGTATTTT	CASSVGGADTQYF
TRBV14	TRBD2	14	TRBJ2-1	few	TGTGCCAGCAGCCAAGTGCTTCTAGCGGGGGGAGAGTTCTTC	CASSQVLLAGGEFF
TRBV29-1	.	13	TRBJ2-1	.	TGCAGCGTTGAACCTAGCTCCTACAATGAGCAGTTCTTC	CSVEPSSYNEQFF
TRBV18	.	16	TRBJ2-1	many	TGTGCCAGCTCACCACCCCGGCGGATGAGAAACAATGAGCAGTTCTTC	CASSPPRRMRNNEQFF
TRBV20-1	.	13	TRBJ2-1	.	TGCAGTGCTAGTGGTCGGGAGTACAATGAGCAGTTCTTC	CSASGREYNEQFF
TRBV11-2	.	18	TRBJ2-4	many	TGTGCCAGCAGCTCCCGGGCGGGGCTGGATCTAGCCAAAAACATTCAGTACTTC	CASSSRAGLDLAKNIQYF
TRBV12-3/TRBV12-4	.	14	TRBJ1-3	many	TGTGCCAGCAGTTCCAGGGGTCGTGGAAACACCATATATTTT	CASSSRGRGNTIYF
TRBV6-2/TRBV6-3	TRBD1	16	TRBJ2-7	.	TGTGCCAGCAGTTATACCCCGATCACAGGGGACTACGAGCAGTACTTC	CASSYTPITGDYEQYF
TRBV29-1	.	13	TRBJ1-1	.	TGCAGCGTGAAAGTCCTTATGAACACTGAAGCTTTCTTT	CSVKVLMNTEAFF
TRBV20-1	.	14	TRBJ1-4	.	TGCAGTGCTAGGGGAGTAGGTGGCTCGGAAAAACTGTTTTTT	CSARGVGGSEKLFF
TRBV28	.	14	TRBJ2-2	.	TGTGCCAGCAAGAAAGGCGAGAGGACCGGGGAGCTGTTTTTT	CASKKGERTGELFF
TRBV7-9	.	17	TRBJ2-2	many	TGTGCCAGCAGCGAAACGAGGCTAGCGAGGAACACCGGGGAGCTGTTTTTT	CASSETRLARNTGELFF
TRBV12-3/TRBV12-4	.	15	TRBJ1-5	.	TGTGCCAGCAGTCCCCGTCGGGATCCGAGACAGCCCCAGCATTTT	CASSPRRDPRQPQHF
TRBV18	.	14	TRBJ1-1	.	TGTGCCAGCTCACCCCAGGGTCTTGACACTGAAGCTTTCTTT	CASSPQGLDTEAFF
TRBV4-1	TRBD1	18	TRBJ1-2	.	TGCGCCAGCAGCCAAGAATCCCAGGGGGCGCGCGTTTTAAAAGGGTACACCTTC	CASSQESQGARVLKGYTF
TRBV7-2	.	16	TRBJ1-6	few	TGTGCCAGCAGCCCGTCGGGGGGCTCCTATAATTCACCCCTCCACTTT	CASSPSGGSYNSPLHF
TRBV5-4	TRBD2	15	TRBJ2-7	.	TGTGCCAGCAGCAGATCGGGACTAGCCTACTACGAGCAGTACTTC	CASSRSGLAYYEQYF
TRBV5-1	.	13	TRBJ2-7	.	TGCGCCAGCAGCCGAATCAGGGGTTACGAGCAGTACTTC	CASSRIRGYEQYF
TRBV12-3/TRBV12-4	.	14	TRBJ1-2	few	TGTGCCACCCTCCAAGACGTGTCGGTCTATGGCTACACCTTC	CATLQDVSVYGYTF
TRBV28	.	12	TRBJ1-1	many	TGTGCCAGCAGTTTATTGGGCACTGAAGCTTTCTTT	CASSLLGTEAFF
TRBV20-1	.	14	TRBJ2-7	many	TGCAGTGCCGGGTCCTGGGCGGGCTCCTACGAGCAGTACTTC	CSAGSWAGSYEQYF
TRBV6-2/TRBV6-3	.	13	TRBJ2-5	.	TGTGCCAGCAGTTCTTGGGTCTTACTGACCCAGTACTTC	CASSSWVLLTQYF
TRBV5-1	.	15	TRBJ2-2	few	TGCGCCAGCAGCTTGGGCGACATCAACACCGGGGAGCTGTTTTTT	CASSLGDINTGELFF
TRBV3-1	.	15	TRBJ1-3	few	TGTGCCAGCAGCCAAGACAGGCACGCTGGAAACACCATATATTTT	CASSQDRHAGNTIYF
TRBV6-5	TRBD2	18	TRBJ2-2	few	TGTGCCAGCAGTTACTCCAGGCTAGCGGGAACGTCAACCGGGGAGCTGTTTTTT	CASSYSRLAGTSTGELFF
TRBV7-2	.	14	TRBJ1-1	.	TGTGCCAGCAGCGCGGACATTATGAACACTGAAGCTTTCTTT	CASSADIMNTEAFF
TRBV6-1	.	15	TRBJ1-5	.	TGTGCCAGCGAAGGGTTGATCTATAGCAATCAGCCCCAGCATTTT	CASEGLIYSNQPQHF
TRBV20-1	TRBD1	16	TRBJ1-1	few	TGCAGTGCTACTGGGACAGGGGGCTCCGGAGGGACTGAAGCTTTCTTT	CSATGTGGSGGTEAFF
TRBV4-1	TRBD2	18	TRBJ2-3	.	TGCGCCAGCAGCAAAGGACTAGCGGGGCCAGCGGGCACAGATACGCAGTATTTT	CASSKGLAGPAGTDTQYF
TRBV28	.	13	TRBJ2-7	once	TGTGCCACCGGGATTCCACCCAGCTACGAGCAGTACTTC	CATGIPPSYEQYF
TRBV4-2	TRBD2	17	TRBJ2-1	.	TGTGCCAGCAGCCAGGGTCTAGCGGGAGGGGCGGGCAATGAGCAGTTCTTC	CASSQGLAGGAGNEQFF
TRBV7-2	.	17	TRBJ1-1	many	TGTGCCAGCAGCATAAACCGCGTCAGGGCGGGTGACACTGAAGCTTTCTTT	CASSINRVRAGDTEAFF
TRBV4-2	.	14	TRBJ2-1	.	TGTGCCAGCAGCAACGGGGGTTCGTTCAATGAGCAGTTCTTC	CASSNGGSFNEQFF
TRBV4-3	TRBD1	17	TRBJ1-2	few	TGCGCCAGCAGCCAAGAAGGAGGGGGACAGGGTAACTATGGCTACACCTTC	CASSQEGGGQGNYGYTF
TRBV20-1	.	12	TRBJ1-2	few	TGCAGTGCTAGAGGCGGATACTATGGCTACACCTTC	CSARGGYYGYTF
TRBV6-1	TRBD2	14	TRBJ2-5	many	TGTGCCAGCAGTGAAAGTCAGCGCGGGGGGACCCAGTACTTC	CASSESQRGGTQYF